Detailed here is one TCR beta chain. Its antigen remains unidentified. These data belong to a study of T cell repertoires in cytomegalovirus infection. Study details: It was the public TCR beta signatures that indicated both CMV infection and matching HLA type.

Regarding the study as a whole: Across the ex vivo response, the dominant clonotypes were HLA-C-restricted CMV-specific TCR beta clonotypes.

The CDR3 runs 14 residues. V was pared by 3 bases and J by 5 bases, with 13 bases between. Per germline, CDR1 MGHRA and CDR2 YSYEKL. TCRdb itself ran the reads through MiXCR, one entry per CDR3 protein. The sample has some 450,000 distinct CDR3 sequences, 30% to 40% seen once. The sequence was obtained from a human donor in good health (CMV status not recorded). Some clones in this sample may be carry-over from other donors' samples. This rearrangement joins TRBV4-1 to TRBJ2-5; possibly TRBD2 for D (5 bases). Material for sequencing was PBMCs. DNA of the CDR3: TGCGCCAGCAGCCAGCCTAGGGAGCGGGAGACCCAGTACTTC. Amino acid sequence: CASSQPRERETQYF.